This T cell receptor beta chain was captured in a study of OX40 agonist ivuxolimab in advanced cancers. TCRdb's table, derived via immunoSEQ multiplex PCR, lists solely in-frame clones and lacks some. The data hold some 74,000 clones, with about 92% observed a single time. The CDR3 length is 15 residues. V shed 3 bases, J shed 5 bases, and the junction held 6 bases outside the gene matches. CDR1 is KGHSH and CDR2 is LQKENI in the germline V gene. This sample comprised CD4+ or CD8+ T cells sorted from blood, obtained in a trial of the OX40 agonist ivuxolimab. The TCR sequence derives from an adult with an advanced solid tumor such as melanoma, head and neck, liver or kidney cancer. V gene TRBV18 combines with J gene TRBJ1-5; 8 nucleotides agree with TRBD1. CDR3 region: CASSPRTGRDQPQHF. Here the CDR3 DNA reads TGTGCCAGCTCACCGCGGACAGGGCGGGATCAGCCCCAGCATTTT.